The rows below give T cell receptor beta chains drawn from one sample of a study of blood T cell repertoires in COVID-19. Assay used: immunoSEQ multiplex PCR; TCRdb lists only in-frame clones, some missing. The data show 95,000 to 120,000 clones, around 90% seen once. Sequencing was performed on peripheral blood. These receptors originate from a woman between 45 and 60 years old with acute or convalescent COVID-19. Both conserved end residues are trimmed from each CDR3.

>TRBJ1-1|TRBV7-2
ASSPQGGVNTEAF
>TRBJ1-4|TRBV2
ASSSHTGGNEKLF
>TRBJ2-5|TRBV4-1
ASSHPKVGGVDLRTQY
>TRBJ1-2|TRBV28
ASSFAILYGYT
>TRBJ2-2|TRBV18
ASSQSGFQGTGELF
>TRBJ2-4|TRBV28
ASSLASPGSIQY
>TRBJ1-2|TRBV15
ATSRDRAYNYGYT
>TRBJ2-7|TRBV5-1
ASSFVAGVSYEQY
>TRBJ1-5|TRBV7-2
ASSYQGGNQPQH
>TRBJ1-3|TRBV5-1
ASSSDPFEGNTIY
>TRBJ2-2|TRBV6-2/TRBV6-3
ASSYQGANTGELF
>TRBJ2-1|TRBV21-1
ASSNKGLAGGKGEQF
>TRBJ1-6|TRBV28
ASRPGTGGSPLH
>TRBJ2-2|TRBV19
ASRSGTVNTGELF
>TRBJ1-5|TRBV12-3/TRBV12-4
ASSLNRGFPQH
>TRBJ2-2|TRBV15
ATSRAGGQGFGLF
>TRBJ1-1|TRBV10-2
ASSARDRGKNTEAF
>TRBJ1-1|TRBV6-5
ASSLRGLNTEAF
>TRBJ2-1|TRBV19
ASSTGGTSKSSYNEQF
>TRBJ1-1|TRBV6-1
ASSEHGPRNTEAF
>TRBJ1-1|TRBV6-2/TRBV6-3
ASSYSAGGKAF
>TRBJ1-1|TRBV10-2
ASRIIGTEAF
>TRBJ1-1|TRBV7-2
ASSLSMNTEAF
>TRBJ1-2|TRBV24-1
ATSVGTFGGYT
>TRBJ1-5|TRBV15
ATSRDLHDTGNQPQH
>TRBJ2-5|TRBV19
ASSPGGETQY
>TRBJ1-1|TRBV6-5
ASSPGQGYTEAF
>TRBJ2-7|TRBV6-5
ASRDRGRLDEQY
>TRBJ1-3|TRBV19
ASSMTGDGGNTIY
>TRBJ1-2|TRBV3-1/TRBV3-2
ASSQAGGIYGYT
>TRBJ2-5|TRBV6-5
ASGGETQY
>TRBJ2-3|TRBV5-8
ASSSGLAGFQDTQY
>TRBJ1-4|TRBV7-9
ASSLDSNEKLF